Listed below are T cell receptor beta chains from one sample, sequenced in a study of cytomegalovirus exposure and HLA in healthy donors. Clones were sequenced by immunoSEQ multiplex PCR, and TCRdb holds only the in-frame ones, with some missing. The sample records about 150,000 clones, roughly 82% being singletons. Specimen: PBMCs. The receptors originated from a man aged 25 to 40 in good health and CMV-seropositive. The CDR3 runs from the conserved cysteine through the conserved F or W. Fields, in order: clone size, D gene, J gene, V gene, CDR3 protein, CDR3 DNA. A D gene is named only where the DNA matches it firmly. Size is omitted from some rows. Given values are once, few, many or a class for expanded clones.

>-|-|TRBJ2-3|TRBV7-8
CASSSGGGGPSTDTQYF
TGTGCCAGCAGCTCAGGAGGGGGGGGACCTAGCACAGATACGCAGTATTTT
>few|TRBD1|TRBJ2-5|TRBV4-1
CASSHTNIKTGGKKIDQETQYF
TGCGCCAGCAGCCATACGAACATTAAGACAGGGGGCAAAAAAATAGACCAAGAGACCCAGTACTTC
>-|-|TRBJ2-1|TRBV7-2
CASSLNLLPQFF
TGTGCCAGCAGCTTGAACTTGTTGCCGCAGTTCTTC
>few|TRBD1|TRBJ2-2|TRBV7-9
CASSLETGGRELFF
TGTGCCAGCAGCTTAGAGACAGGGGGCCGGGAGCTGTTTTTT
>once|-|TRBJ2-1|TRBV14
CASSQGGLGQFF
TGTGCCAGCAGCCAAGGGGGGCTGGGGCAGTTCTTC
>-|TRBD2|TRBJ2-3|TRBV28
CASSLSRRGGPDTQYF
TGTGCCAGCAGTTTATCTCGACGGGGGGGACCAGATACGCAGTATTTT
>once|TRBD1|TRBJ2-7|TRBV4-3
CASSQELPGTEVPYEQYF
TGCGCCAGCAGCCAAGAATTGCCCGGGACAGAAGTTCCCTACGAGCAGTACTTC
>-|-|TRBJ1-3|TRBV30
CAWTISGAWGSTIYF
TGTGCCTGGACCATAAGTGGGGCCTGGGGAAGCACCATATATTTT
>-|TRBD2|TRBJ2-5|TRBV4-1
CASSQPGTTKETQYF
TGCGCCAGCAGCCAACCAGGGACTACCAAAGAGACCCAGTACTTC
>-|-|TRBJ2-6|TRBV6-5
CASSYNEGSGANVLTF
TGTGCCAGCAGTTACAATGAGGGATCGGGGGCCAACGTCCTGACTTTC
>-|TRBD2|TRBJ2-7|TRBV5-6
CASSFWLAGGYEQYF
TGTGCCAGCAGCTTCTGGTTAGCGGGGGGCTACGAGCAGTACTTC
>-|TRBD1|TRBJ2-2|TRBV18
CASSSEGGVNTGELFF
TGTGCCAGCTCATCAGAAGGGGGCGTGAACACCGGGGAGCTGTTTTTT
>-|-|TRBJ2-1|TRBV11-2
CASSLGAFNNEQFF
TGTGCCAGCAGCCTTGGGGCCTTTAACAATGAGCAGTTCTTC
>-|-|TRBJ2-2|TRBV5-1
CASSLGGVSNTGELFF
TGCGCCAGCAGCTTGGGGGGGGTTTCGAACACCGGGGAGCTGTTTTTT
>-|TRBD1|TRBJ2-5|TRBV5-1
CASSPQGATFETQYF
TGCGCCAGCAGCCCACAGGGGGCCACTTTTGAGACCCAGTACTTC
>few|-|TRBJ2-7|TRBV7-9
CASSLGLTSYEQYF
TGTGCCAGCAGCTTAGGACTGACCAGCTACGAGCAGTACTTC
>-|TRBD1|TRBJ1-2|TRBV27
CASSPGTGYGYTF
TGTGCCAGCAGTCCTGGGACAGGGTATGGCTACACCTTC
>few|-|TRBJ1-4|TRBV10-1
CASSETLGEKLFF
TGCGCCAGCAGTGAAACTCTCGGTGAAAAACTGTTTTTT
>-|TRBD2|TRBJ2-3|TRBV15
CATWDDGRGTDTQYF
TGTGCCACCTGGGATGACGGGAGGGGGACAGATACGCAGTATTTT
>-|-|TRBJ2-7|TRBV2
CASSPGRSYEQYF
TGTGCCAGCTCTCCCGGGAGATCCTACGAGCAGTACTTC
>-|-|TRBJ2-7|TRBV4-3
CASSHGTLGDEQYF
TGCGCCAGCAGCCATGGGACACTCGGAGACGAGCAGTACTTC
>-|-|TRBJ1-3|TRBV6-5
CASSYSGGVADTIYF
TGTGCCAGCAGTTACTCGGGGGGGGTCGCGGACACCATATATTTT
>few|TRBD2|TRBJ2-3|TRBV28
CASSRGGRNTDTQYF
TGTGCCAGCAGTCGGGGGGGGCGGAACACAGATACGCAGTATTTT
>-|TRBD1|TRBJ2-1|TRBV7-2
CASSTTGGGYNEQFF
TGTGCCAGCAGCACGACAGGGGGAGGGTACAATGAGCAGTTCTTC
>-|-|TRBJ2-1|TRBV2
CASSDLFGMSLEQFF
TGTGCCAGCAGTGACCTTTTCGGGATGTCCCTCGAGCAGTTCTTC
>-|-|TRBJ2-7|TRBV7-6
CASSLGGDRAYEQYF
TGTGCCAGCAGCTTAGGGGGGGACAGAGCCTACGAGCAGTACTTC
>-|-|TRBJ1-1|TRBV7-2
CASSLGQGGSEAFF
TGTGCCAGCAGCTTAGGGCAGGGTGGATCTGAAGCTTTCTTT
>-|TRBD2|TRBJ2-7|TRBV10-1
CASQSGAGLYEQYF
TGCGCCAGCCAGAGCGGGGCAGGGCTATACGAGCAGTACTTC
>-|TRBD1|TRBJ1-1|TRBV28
CASSLRTGRNTEAFF
TGTGCCAGCAGTTTACGGACAGGGCGTAACACTGAAGCTTTCTTT
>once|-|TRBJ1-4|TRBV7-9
CSSSLDRSNEKLFF
TGTTCCAGCAGCTTAGACAGATCCAATGAAAAACTGTTTTTT
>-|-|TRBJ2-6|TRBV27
CASSPLGANVLTF
TGTGCCAGCAGTCCCCTGGGGGCCAACGTCCTGACTTTC
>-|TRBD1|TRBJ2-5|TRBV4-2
CASSQGAGTGVETQYF
TGTGCCAGCAGCCAAGGAGCCGGGACAGGGGTGGAGACCCAGTACTTC
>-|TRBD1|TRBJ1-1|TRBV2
CASSLRTGEEAFF
TGTGCCAGCAGTCTTCGGACAGGCGAGGAAGCTTTCTTT
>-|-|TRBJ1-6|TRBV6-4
CASSDGGVNSPLHF
TGTGCCAGCAGTGACGGAGGGGTTAATTCACCCCTCCACTTT
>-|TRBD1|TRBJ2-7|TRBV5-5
CASSWTPGQVSEQYF
TGTGCCAGCAGCTGGACCCCGGGACAGGTTTCCGAGCAGTACTTC
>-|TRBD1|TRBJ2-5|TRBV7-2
CASSWADRARQETQYF
TGTGCCAGCAGCTGGGCGGACAGGGCTAGGCAAGAGACCCAGTACTTC
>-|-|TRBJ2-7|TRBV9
CASSVVQGGSYEQYF
TGTGCCAGCAGCGTAGTGCAGGGTGGGTCCTACGAGCAGTACTTC
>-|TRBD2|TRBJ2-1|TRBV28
CASSWSGRSYSYNEQFF
TGTGCCAGCAGTTGGAGCGGGAGGTCTTACTCCTACAATGAGCAGTTCTTC
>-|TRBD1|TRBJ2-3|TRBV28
CASSLGQGLDTQYF
TGTGCCAGCAGTTTGGGACAGGGACTAGATACGCAGTATTTT
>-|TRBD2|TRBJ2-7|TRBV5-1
CASRSLAGAAYEQYF
TGCGCCAGCCGAAGCCTAGCGGGTGCCGCCTACGAGCAGTACTTC